This is a list of T cell receptor beta chains from one sample in a study of early stage breast cancer tumors. Method: immunoSEQ multiplex PCR; TCRdb's copy keeps in-frame clones and lacks some. The sample holds around 25,000 clones, roughly two thirds seen once. Sequenced sample: breast tumor tissue. The origin of the receptors is a person between 55 and 69 years old with breast cancer. Both conserved end residues are part of each CDR3. Fields, in order: J gene, V gene, clone size, D gene, CDR3 protein, CDR3 DNA. D genes are given only for firm matches. Clone size is stated in some rows and not others, as once, few, many or a class when expanded.

TRBJ1-5 | TRBV28 | - | - | CASTLGGYTQPQHF | TGTGCCAGCACCCTGGGGGGTTATACTCAGCCCCAGCATTTT
TRBJ2-1 | TRBV29-1 | - | - | CSVDRAGLYNEQFF | TGCAGCGTTGACAGGGCGGGGCTCTACAATGAGCAGTTCTTC
TRBJ1-1 | TRBV7-2 | once | - | CASSWTEINTEAFF | TGTGCCAGCAGCTGGACAGAGATAAACACTGAAGCTTTCTTT
TRBJ1-2 | TRBV19 | - | - | CASSSPWGPYGYTF | TGTGCCAGTAGTAGCCCTTGGGGCCCCTATGGCTACACCTTC
TRBJ2-7 | TRBV4-3 | - | TRBD1 | CASSQDRGTGGNEQYF | TGCGCCAGCAGCCAAGATCGTGGGACAGGGGGCAACGAGCAGTACTTC
TRBJ1-2 | TRBV11-3 | - | - | CASSLHLTGHGYTF | TGTGCCAGCAGCTTACATCTCACAGGGCACGGCTACACCTTC
TRBJ2-2 | TRBV7-9 | - | TRBD1 | CASSFRGRDTGELFF | TGTGCCAGCAGCTTCAGGGGGCGGGACACCGGGGAGCTGTTTTTT
TRBJ2-1 | TRBV5-1 | - | TRBD2 | CASRGWTSGNNEQFF | TGCGCCAGCAGGGGGTGGACTAGCGGGAACAATGAGCAGTTCTTC
TRBJ2-5 | TRBV7-9 | medium-sized | - | CASSPRDWETQYF | TGTGCCAGCAGCCCGCGGGATTGGGAGACCCAGTACTTC
TRBJ2-1 | TRBV11-2 | few | TRBD2 | CASSPSSGSYEQFF | TGTGCCAGCAGCCCTTCGAGCGGGAGTTATGAGCAGTTCTTC
TRBJ1-1 | TRBV30 | - | - | CAWTFGGETEAFF | TGTGCCTGGACCTTTGGAGGGGAAACTGAAGCTTTCTTT
TRBJ2-7 | TRBV19 | - | - | CASSIGPGEQYF | TGTGCCAGTAGTATAGGTCCAGGCGAGCAGTACTTC
TRBJ2-7 | TRBV5-1 | few | TRBD1 | CASSSITGGPTSYEQYF | TGCGCCAGCAGCTCAATCACAGGGGGCCCAACTTCCTACGAGCAGTACTTC
TRBJ1-2 | TRBV18 | few | TRBD1 | CASSADRDYGYTF | TGTGCCAGCTCAGCCGACAGGGACTATGGCTACACCTTC
TRBJ2-1 | TRBV7-7 | - | TRBD2 | CASSIGGLAHNEQFF | TGTGCTAGCAGCATAGGAGGACTAGCTCACAATGAGCAGTTCTTC
TRBJ2-4 | TRBV2 | few | - | CASSGETLRSAKNIQYF | TGTGCCAGCTCGGGAGAAACCCTCAGGAGTGCCAAAAACATTCAGTACTTC
TRBJ2-6 | TRBV4-3 | - | - | CASSPSLSGANVLTF | TGCGCCAGCAGCCCTTCACTTTCTGGGGCCAACGTCCTGACTTTC
TRBJ2-3 | TRBV5-4 | - | TRBD2 | CASSGEPNLAGFPTDTQYF | TGTGCCAGCAGCGGAGAACCGAATCTAGCGGGATTTCCGACAGATACGCAGTATTTT
TRBJ1-6 | TRBV6-5 | - | TRBD1 | CASKQGAWNSPLHF | TGTGCCAGCAAACAGGGGGCTTGGAATTCACCCCTCCACTTT
TRBJ1-1 | TRBV5-4 | - | - | CASSSEPGTEAFF | TGTGCCAGCAGCTCTGAACCGGGCACTGAAGCTTTCTTT
TRBJ2-7 | TRBV27 | - | - | CASSLSPQAGSYEQYF | TGTGCCAGCAGTTTATCACCCCAGGCAGGGTCCTACGAGCAGTACTTC
TRBJ1-1 | TRBV6-5 | - | - | CASSPQGGSTEAFF | TGTGCCAGCAGTCCACAGGGTGGGAGCACTGAAGCTTTCTTT
TRBJ1-2 | TRBV19 | few | - | CASSIVPQTNYGYTF | TGTGCCAGTAGTATAGTACCCCAGACTAACTATGGCTACACCTTC
TRBJ1-1 | TRBV5-1 | - | - | CASSLGTEKTEAFF | TGCGCCAGCAGCTTGGGAACCGAGAAGACTGAAGCTTTCTTT
TRBJ2-2 | TRBV7-3 | - | TRBD2 | CASGLATGELFF | TGTGCCAGCGGACTAGCCACCGGGGAGCTGTTTTTT
TRBJ2-7 | TRBV7-2 | - | - | CASSETGGEQYF | TGTGCCAGCAGCGAGACAGGTGGTGAGCAGTACTTC
TRBJ2-1 | TRBV5-1 | few | TRBD2 | CASSLTPSGMGNEQFF | TGCGCCAGCAGCTTGACCCCTAGCGGGATGGGCAATGAGCAGTTCTTC
TRBJ2-7 | TRBV27 | - | - | CASRDRPSYEQYF | TGTGCCAGCAGGGACAGACCTTCCTACGAGCAGTACTTC
TRBJ2-2 | TRBV7-9 | - | TRBD2 | CASSPRLAGEAGELFF | TGTGCCAGCAGCCCCCGACTAGCGGGAGAAGCCGGGGAGCTGTTTTTT
TRBJ1-1 | TRBV7-9 | - | TRBD1 | CASSQQGRRSFF | TGTGCCAGCAGCCAACAGGGGCGACGATCTTTCTTT
TRBJ2-7 | TRBV11-1 | - | TRBD2 | CASSLRGGGSYEQYF | TGTGCCAGCAGCTTACGAGGCGGGGGGTCCTACGAGCAGTACTTC
TRBJ1-1 | TRBV5-6 | - | - | CASSPYWGAEAFF | TGTGCCAGCAGCCCGTACTGGGGGGCTGAAGCTTTCTTT
TRBJ2-2 | TRBV4-3 | - | - | CASSQVTNTGELFF | TGCGCCAGCAGCCAAGTTACGAACACCGGGGAGCTGTTTTTT
TRBJ2-5 | TRBV5-1 | - | TRBD2 | CASSLISGMQETQYF | TGCGCCAGCAGCTTGATCAGCGGGATGCAAGAGACCCAGTACTTC
TRBJ1-5 | TRBV6-6 | - | - | CASSYTTGGDQPQHF | TGTGCCAGCAGTTATACTACAGGAGGGGATCAGCCCCAGCATTTT
TRBJ2-2 | TRBV27 | - | - | CASSSPGLGGELFF | TGTGCCAGCAGTTCCCCAGGGTTGGGGGGGGAGCTGTTTTTT
TRBJ2-2 | TRBV5-1 | - | TRBD1 | CASSSRQGQGNTGELFF | TGCGCCAGCAGCTCCAGACAGGGGCAGGGGAACACCGGGGAGCTGTTTTTT
TRBJ2-1 | TRBV27 | - | - | CASRNRVSLLGNEQFF | TGTGCCAGCAGAAACAGGGTTTCCCTTCTAGGCAATGAGCAGTTCTTC
TRBJ1-1 | TRBV7-2 | once | - | CASSRTTAAEAFF | TGTGCCAGCAGCCGTACGACAGCCGCTGAAGCTTTCTTT
TRBJ2-7 | TRBV7-3 | once | - | CASSPSPGNSYEQYF | TGTGCCAGCAGCCCTAGCCCTGGGAACTCCTACGAGCAGTACTTC
TRBJ1-5 | TRBV23-1 | many | - | CASSPHRSQPQHF | TGCGCCAGCAGTCCGCACAGGTCTCAGCCCCAGCATTTT
TRBJ2-1 | TRBV23-1 | - | TRBD2 | CASFPSCDRGLAGGADEQFF | TGCGCCAGCTTTCCGTCTTGTGACAGGGGACTAGCGGGAGGGGCCGATGAGCAGTTCTTC
TRBJ2-7 | TRBV19 | - | - | CASSNPLEDGSYEQYF | TGTGCCAGTAGTAACCCTTTGGAGGACGGCTCCTACGAGCAGTACTTC
TRBJ2-5 | TRBV7-2 | - | - | CASNPGWSQTQYF | TGTGCCAGCAACCCGGGGTGGTCGCAGACCCAGTACTTC
TRBJ2-2 | TRBV11-2 | - | TRBD2 | CASSLREIGGELFF | TGTGCCAGCAGCCTGCGGGAGATCGGCGGGGAGCTGTTTTTT
TRBJ2-7 | TRBV7-2 | - | TRBD2 | CASSLDLAGAVEYF | TGTGCCAGCAGCTTAGACCTAGCGGGAGCTGTGGAGTACTTC
TRBJ2-1 | TRBV29-1 | - | TRBD1 | CSVVRTGRLHNEQFF | TGCAGCGTTGTAAGGACAGGGCGTCTCCACAATGAGCAGTTCTTC